A selection of T cell receptor beta chains follows, all from one sample in a study of blood T cell repertoires in COVID-19. Profiled with immunoSEQ multiplex PCR; TCRdb holds only in-frame clones, not every one. In the table there are 60,000 to 85,000 clones, roughly 80% of which are singletons. The source material was peripheral blood. Every receptor here comes from a man of 80 years or more with acute or convalescent COVID-19. Each CDR3 is given with its conserved first and last residue. A D gene is named only where the DNA matches it firmly.

>NA|TRBJ2-4|TRBV5-1
CASSLSNGKNIQYF
>TRBD1|TRBJ1-1|TRBV7-9
CASSLRTGSEAFF
>TRBD2|TRBJ2-5|TRBV15
CATNRDYHQETQYF
>TRBD1|TRBJ2-1|TRBV14
CASSPTGTGGYNEQFF
>NA|TRBJ2-7|TRBV6-2/TRBV6-3
CASSVDRTPPYEQYF
>NA|TRBJ1-4|TRBV28
CASSFSDPGHPEKLFF
>TRBD1|TRBJ2-4|TRBV24-1
CATSDDRGGAKNIQYF
>TRBD1|TRBJ1-1|TRBV6-2/TRBV6-3
CASSYSGTGSYEAFF
>NA|TRBJ2-7|TRBV28
CATEEGSTSSYEQYF
>TRBD1|TRBJ1-2|TRBV29-1
CSVLLSGGEGYTF
>TRBD1|TRBJ1-1|TRBV5-1
CASSLGQITEAFF
>NA|TRBJ1-1|TRBV5-5
CASSTSRTEAFF
>NA|TRBJ2-5|TRBV7-9
CASSQGSRQYF
>NA|TRBJ1-1|TRBV9
CASSSQGGDITEAFF
>TRBD1|TRBJ1-1|TRBV30
CAWSPGQGRNTEAFF
>TRBD1|TRBJ2-7|TRBV7-2
CASSERTGFPTSYEQYF
>NA|TRBJ2-3|TRBV10-1
CASSESSGVTDTQYF
>NA|TRBJ1-1|TRBV7-8
CASSLYPRQGSNTEAFF
>NA|TRBJ1-5|TRBV5-4
CASSLGGRGSNQPQHF
>NA|TRBJ2-7|TRBV19
CASSIGFTYEQYF
>TRBD2|TRBJ2-3|TRBV19
CASSILAGGTDTQYF
>NA|TRBJ1-2|TRBV9
CASSVAAGTNYGYTF
>TRBD1|TRBJ2-7|TRBV6-5
CASSYRQGVGEQYF
>TRBD2|TRBJ2-1|TRBV28
CTSSRPVLAGGEQFF
>TRBD2|TRBJ2-1|TRBV18
CASSPPSGRANEQFF
>TRBD1|TRBJ1-2|TRBV19
CASSIGGQGADGYTF
>NA|TRBJ1-3|TRBV29-1
CSVVGGDTIYF
>NA|TRBJ1-2|TRBV2
CASAGALNYGYTF
>TRBD1|TRBJ2-1|TRBV2
CASSDATGARDEQFF
>TRBD1|TRBJ1-3|TRBV30
CAWIGQGAGNTIYF
>TRBD1|TRBJ1-1|TRBV19
CASSTVEGAARTEAFF
>NA|TRBJ2-6|TRBV19
CASPDPRQASSGANVLTF
>NA|TRBJ2-7|TRBV4-1
CASSQGRTDSSYEQYF
>NA|TRBJ2-5|TRBV10-3
CAISRTELYQETQYF
>NA|TRBJ2-3|TRBV11-2
CASSLGGLSVADTQYF
>NA|TRBJ2-3|TRBV5-1
CASSLRETTSTDTQYF
>NA|TRBJ2-1|TRBV5-5
CASSLDAGPYNEQFF
>TRBD1|TRBJ1-4|TRBV24-1
CATSDPGQGLTNEKLFF
>TRBD2|TRBJ2-1|TRBV6-2/TRBV6-3
CASSARWTSGRAHTYNEQFF
>NA|TRBJ2-1|TRBV28
CASSSTNEQFF
>NA|TRBJ1-1|TRBV3-1/TRBV3-2
CASSQVFQGLNTEAFF
>NA|TRBJ1-3|TRBV7-9
CASSSSPGNTIYF
>TRBD1|TRBJ2-7|TRBV7-9
CASSPRQGLTYEQYF
>TRBD1|TRBJ1-1|TRBV5-8
CASSLALGQGNTEAFF
>NA|TRBJ2-2|TRBV27
CASSLSDTNTGELFF
>NA|TRBJ2-7|TRBV7-9
CASTVNSYEQYF
>TRBD2|TRBJ2-1|TRBV19
CASNQAGGNEQFF